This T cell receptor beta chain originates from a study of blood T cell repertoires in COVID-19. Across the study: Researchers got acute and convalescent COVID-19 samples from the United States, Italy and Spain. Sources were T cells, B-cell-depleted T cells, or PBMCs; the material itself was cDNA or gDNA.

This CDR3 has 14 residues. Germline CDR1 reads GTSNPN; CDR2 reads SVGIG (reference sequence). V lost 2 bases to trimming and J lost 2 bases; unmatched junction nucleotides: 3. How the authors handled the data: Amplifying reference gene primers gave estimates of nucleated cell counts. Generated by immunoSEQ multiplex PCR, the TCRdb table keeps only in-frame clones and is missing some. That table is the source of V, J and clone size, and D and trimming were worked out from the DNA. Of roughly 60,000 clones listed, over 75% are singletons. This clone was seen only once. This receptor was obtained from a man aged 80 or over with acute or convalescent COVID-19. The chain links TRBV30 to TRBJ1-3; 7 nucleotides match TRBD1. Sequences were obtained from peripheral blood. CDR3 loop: CAWSRQGTGNTIYF. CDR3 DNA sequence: TGTGCCTGGAGTAGACAGGGCACTGGAAACACCATATATTTT.